This T cell receptor beta chain was documented in a study of blood T cell repertoires in COVID-19. At the level of the study: PBMCs, B-cell-depleted T cells, or T cells provided the cDNA or gDNA that made up the material.

Germline V gene data show CDR1 as MDHEN and CDR2 as SYDVKM. This CDR3 region has 14 residues. Trimming cost V 3 bases and J 0 bases, with 8 bases left between them. Per the original data handling: Amplifying reference gene primers gave estimates of nucleated cell counts. Method: immunoSEQ multiplex PCR; TCRdb's copy keeps in-frame clones and lacks some. The DNA was the basis for D and trimming; V, J and clone size are from that table. The sample includes 400,000 to 450,000 clones, over 75% of them seen just once. Sequenced input: PBMCs or T cells enriched from blood (not recorded which). V and J are TRBV28 and TRBJ1-1, with TRBD1 as a possible D gene (5 bases). The receptor was derived from a man in his thirties or forties who had recovered from COVID-19. In DNA, the CDR3 is TGTGCCAGCAGTTTGGAGGGGTTGAACACTGAAGCTTTCTTT. Amino acids: CASSLEGLNTEAFF.